This TCR beta chain was identified during a study of cytomegalovirus exposure and HLA in healthy donors (dated 2017 in TCRdb). Regarding the complete study: The 500 to 800 repertoires of the first cohort and the 95 to 150 validation repertoires were produced on the same platform, according to a later analysis. The study combined high-throughput TCR immunosequencing, statistical association of individual TCRs with disease status, and machine learning to predict cytomegalovirus infection status. The study aimed to test whether cataloging public T cell receptors could reveal signatures of past pathogen exposure. Besides the first cohort of roughly 700 subjects, a separate validation cohort made up of over 95 different subjects was used.

V gives up 2 bases and J gives up 4 bases, and the segment between their germline ends measures 11 bases. CDR1 and CDR2 are drawn from the germline V gene: MNHEY, SVGAGI. Including the terminal cysteine and phenylalanine, the CDR3 comprises 14 residues. Only the CDR3 DNA is retained, 42 bases long and in frame from the first base. Points the paper makes about the study in general: In both the original and validation cohorts, the classifier was reported to diagnose cytomegalovirus status with high specificity and sensitivity. The authors suggested that the approach could potentially be generalized to other disease states and immunological phenotypes. In vitro tests confirmed that a few of the cytomegalovirus-associated TCR beta chains recognize cytomegalovirus antigens. A later analysis found that TCRs clustered in the first cohort also tended to co-occur in the 100 to 150 validation repertoires, with 94% of cluster scores above 0. All 120 or so repertoires were used to score co-occurrence in the validation cohort in a later analysis, because that analysis had no HLA typing for the cohort. The study listed 164 TCR beta chains as associated with cytomegalovirus. Most TCR sequences were observed very rarely across donors, whereas some public TCRs were present in many individuals.

Library preparation employed the immunoSEQ multiplex PCR assay. As for how the authors treated the data: To diagnose cytomegalovirus status from the catalog of TCR beta chain sequences, a statistical classification framework was built. The table comes from immuneACCESS by way of TCRdb, which keeps in-frame sequences with V and J called. Part of the clones is missing from these tables; in studies checked, under half for an unresolved V gene and the rest for unknown reasons. That table gives V, J and clone size, and the DNA gave D and trimming. The sample includes more than 250,000 clones, with roughly 87% observed a single time. The top ten clones comprise 3% to 3.5% of the sample. Separate from the roughly 650-subject first cohort, the validation cohort of 120 subjects was the group to which the donors belonged. To note about this clone: This clone's antigen is unknown. Within one base of it there is no much larger clone, and no base qualities were kept.

The TCR comes from a woman between 25 and 40 years old in good health and CMV-seronegative. The chain is assembled from TRBV6-5 and TRBJ2-5; no D segment can be confidently identified. Material: PBMCs. The nucleotides are TGTGCCAGCAGTTACGGTCGGGCCGGAGAGACCCAGTACTTC. It encodes CASSYGRAGETQYF.